This T cell receptor beta chain was identified during a study of T cells in narcolepsy. The protocol was immunoSEQ multiplex PCR, while the TCRdb copy is restricted to in-frame clones and leaves out a portion. The sample has approximately 30,000 clones, approximately 80% seen once; the top ten hold around 1.3%. The CDR3 loop spans 18 amino acids. Trimming removed 0 bases at V and 1 base at J, with 19 bases between. Germline V lookup: CDR1 SGDLS, CDR2 YYNGEE. This clone was recorded only once. Its antigen remains unknown. Study-wide findings and caveats: In some patient and control memory CD4+ samples, autoreactive clones were absent. Reportedly, autoreactive clonotypes were serially detected in patients' blood but not controls'. HCRT-specific and TRIB2-specific autoreactive clonotypes appeared among same-patient CSF and blood CD4+ clonotypes.

The sequenced material came from CD45RA- memory CD4+ T cells from PBMCs. The clonotype comes from a human donor with narcolepsy. The V and J genes are TRBV9 and TRBJ1-1, with a weak D call TRBD1 (6 bases). The CDR3 coding sequence is TGTGCCAGCAGCGTAGCCGGAACGATCAGGGGAGGGAACACTGAAGCTTTCTTT. Protein product: CASSVAGTIRGGNTEAFF.